Following are 21 T cell receptor beta chains from one sample sequenced in a study of shared clonotypes between healthy human individuals. Generated by immunoSEQ multiplex PCR, the TCRdb table keeps only in-frame clones and is missing some. Of fewer than 600,000 clones in the sample, 70% to 80% were seen once. Sequenced input: PBMCs. The receptors shown here come from a woman between 35 and 50 years old in good health. Some clones in this sample may be carry-over from other donors' samples.

V gene TRBV7-3 combines with J gene TRBJ1-1, with D maybe TRBD1 (5 bases). CDR3 length: 15 residues. Trimming left V 2 bases short and J 1 base short, with 11 bases between. Germline loops: CDR1 SGHTA, CDR2 FQGTGA. CDR3 amino acids: CASSLGADGNTEAFF. CDR3 in DNA: TGTGCCAGCAGCTTAGGGGCGGATGGGAACACTGAAGCTTTCTTT.

This chain joins TRBV7-2 and TRBJ2-2; D gene unclear. Trimming stripped 6 bases from V and 4 bases from J, with 12 bases between. The CDR3 has 14 residues. Germline lookup yields CDR1 SGHTA and CDR2 FQGNSA. CDR3 protein: CASSPFGSTGELFF. The DNA of the CDR3 is TGTGCCAGCAGTCCCTTTGGCTCCACCGGGGAGCTGTTTTTT.

This clone was counted a single time. The chain uses TRBV13 and TRBJ2-1, with D perhaps matching TRBD2 (7 bases). Germline CDR1 PRHDT, CDR2 FYEKMQ (reference sequence). CDR3 size: 17 residues. V lost 2 bases to trimming and J lost 8 bases, with 22 bases between them. The CDR3 reads CASSLPRGARGRDEQFF. In DNA, the CDR3 is TGTGCCAGCAGCTTACCCCGGGGGGCCAGAGGTAGGGATGAGCAGTTCTTC.

The chain links TRBV6-1 to TRBJ1-1, with D maybe TRBD1 (5 bases). Trimming took 3 bases from V and 4 from J, leaving 9 bases between them. CDR3 size: 13 residues. CDR1 and CDR2 from the germline V gene are MNHNS and SASEGT. The CDR3 region is CASSDGGFTEAFF. Here the CDR3 DNA reads TGTGCCAGCAGTGACGGGGGATTCACTGAAGCTTTCTTT.

The chain combines TRBV27 with TRBJ2-3; the match to TRBD1 covers 9 bases. The CDR3 consists of 14 residues. The germline V gene encodes CDR1 MNHEY and CDR2 SMNVEV (reference sequence). V shed 5 bases and J 4 bases; nucleotides not matched to a gene: 4. Here the CDR3 reads CASSRQGVADTQYF. In nucleotides, the CDR3 is TGTGCCAGCAGTCGACAGGGGGTTGCAGATACGCAGTATTTT.

V is TRBV4-2 and J is TRBJ2-6, with 14 bases identical to TRBD2. V was clipped by 3 bases and J by 3 bases; unmatched bases: 4. The CDR3 extends over 18 amino acids. Looked up from germline, CDR1 is LGHNA and CDR2 is YNFKEQ. In DNA, the CDR3 is TGTGCCAGCAGCCAGGGACTAGCGGGAGCGAGTGGGGCCAACGTCCTGACTTTC. Amino acids: CASSQGLAGASGANVLTF.

The rearrangement links TRBV25-1 to TRBJ1-5; D is undetermined. Germline values: CDR1 MGHDK, CDR2 SYGVNS. The CDR3 is 13 amino acids. The germline V and J ends were trimmed by 4 bases and 3 bases, with 7 bases remaining between them. The chain's CDR3 is CASSGPDNQPQHF. CDR3 DNA: TGTGCCAGCAGTGGCCCTGACAATCAGCCCCAGCATTTT. The entire variable domain, with the rest obtained from reference TRBV25-1 and TRBJ1-5, is as follows: EADIYQTPRYLVIGTGKKITLECSQTMGHDKMYWYQQDPGMELHLIHYSYGVNSTEKGDLSSESTVSRIRTEHFPLTLESARPSHTSQYLCASSGPDNQPQHFGDGTRLSIL.

The CDR3 sequence is CASSFGGFGSGSIEQYF. The CDR3 nucleotides read TGTGCCAGCAGCTTCGGAGGTTTCGGAAGCGGGAGTATCGAGCAGTACTTC. The J gene is TRBJ2-7, the V gene TRBV5-4; 8 positions agree with TRBD2. Germline V lookup: CDR1 SGHNT, CDR2 YYREEE (reference sequence). The CDR3 spans 17 residues. V gave up 2 bases and J gave up 6 bases; unmatched junction bases: 16.

The genes are TRBV5-4 and TRBJ2-3; TRBD2 agrees at 9 bases. CDR1 is SGHNT, CDR2 YYREEE, per germline (reference sequence). Unmatched junction bases numbered 10, after V lost 3 bases and J lost 8 bases. The length of the CDR3 is 15 residues. CDR3 protein: CASSSQGSGRITQYF. The CDR3 DNA reads as TGTGCCAGCAGCTCCCAGGGGAGCGGGAGGATTACGCAGTATTTT.

The count of this clone is one. The chain carries TRBV7-6 and TRBJ2-5, with TRBD2 identical over 9 bases. This CDR3 comprises 18 residues. Germline CDR1 SGHVS, CDR2 FNYEAQ. With 1 base clipped from V and 2 bases from J, the junction kept 11 bases outside the gene matches. The CDR3 reads CASSLVFWSSGDQETQYF. CDR3 sequence (DNA): TGTGCCAGCAGCTTAGTTTTCTGGTCTAGCGGGGATCAAGAGACCCAGTACTTC.

CDR3 amino acids: CASSVEPAGGGTDTQYF. CDR3 in DNA: TGTGCCAGCAGCGTAGAACCGGCGGGAGGGGGAACAGATACGCAGTATTTT. The chain couples TRBV9 to TRBJ2-3; 9 positions agree with TRBD2. V gave up 0 bases and J gave up 3 bases; unmatched junction bases: 8. This CDR3 is built from 17 residues. Germline CDR1 is SGDLS and CDR2 is YYNGEE.

The chain has TRBV2 and TRBJ2-4; perhaps TRBD1 as D (6 bases). The V gene's germline CDR1 is SNHLY and CDR2 FYNNEI. The CDR3 sequence is 13 residues long. The germline V and J ends were trimmed by 7 bases and 5 bases, with 12 bases remaining between them. DNA of the CDR3: TGTGCCAGCAACAGGGCCGAGCAAAACATTCAGTACTTC. Encoded protein: CASNRAEQNIQYF.

The chain uses TRBV7-6 and TRBJ2-5; 7 bases map to TRBD1. Losses at the gene ends were 5 bases for V and 4 bases for J; bases not matched to a gene: 10. The germline V gene encodes CDR1 SGHVS and CDR2 FNYEAQ. This CDR3 contains 15 residues. CDR3 protein: CASSVLTGAGETQYF. CDR3 coding DNA: TGTGCCAGCAGCGTACTAACAGGGGCGGGAGAGACCCAGTACTTC.

This rearrangement joins TRBV28 to TRBJ2-2, with D perhaps matching TRBD1 (6 bases). The CDR3 length is 13 residues. The V gene's germline CDR1 is MDHEN and CDR2 SYDVKM. The CDR3 DNA reads TGTACCGCGGGCAGGGGAATTACCGGGGAGCTGTTTTTT. It codes for CTAGRGITGELFF.

With regard to this clone: In the same sample, other DNA sequences code for this CDR3. The chain couples TRBV7-9 to TRBJ2-7, with 7 bases fitting TRBD1. The CDR3 runs 14 residues. The germline V gene encodes CDR1 SEHNR and CDR2 FQNEAQ (reference sequence). V lost 5 bases and J lost 3; bases outside the gene matches: 7. The DNA of the CDR3 is TGTGCCAGCAGCCCCCGGGGACAGAACTACGAGCAGTACTTC. Encoded protein: CASSPRGQNYEQYF. The full variable domain, completed using reference TRBV7-9 and TRBJ2-7, is DTGVSQNPRHKITKRGQNVTFRCDPISEHNRLYWYRQTLGQGPEFLTYFQNEAQLEKSRLLSDRFSAERPKGSFSTLEIQRTEQGDSAMYLCASSPRGQNYEQYFGPGTRLTVT.

The V call is TRBV18, the J call TRBJ2-1, with 9 bases aligning to TRBD2. The CDR3 spans 15 residues. Germline CDR1 KGHSH, CDR2 LQKENI. V was pared by 2 bases and J by 6 bases, with 5 bases of the junction left unmatched. The CDR3 is CASSPIAGGVNEQFF. The CDR3 DNA reads as TGTGCCAGCTCACCAATTGCGGGAGGGGTCAATGAGCAGTTCTTC.

Worth noting for this clone: The same CDR3 also results from other DNA sequences found in this sample. The rearrangement joins TRBV18 to TRBJ2-1; D is uncertain. V was trimmed by 0 bases and J by 6 bases, leaving 6 bases between them. CDR1 and CDR2 from the germline V gene are KGHSH and LQKENI. This CDR3 is 13 amino acids long. CDR3 in amino acids: CASSPPGSNEQFF. In DNA form, the CDR3 reads TGTGCCAGCTCACCACCCGGCAGCAATGAGCAGTTCTTC.

Remarks on this clone: A junction end diverges from the germline sequence, so it may reflect a read error. V usage is TRBV19 and J usage is TRBJ2-1; D is possibly TRBD1 or TRBD2 (5 bases each). Germline assignment: CDR1 LNHDA and CDR2 SQIVND (reference sequence). The CDR3 is 15 amino acids. In DNA form, the CDR3 reads TGTGCCAGTAGTCCGGAAAGGGACCTCTACAAGGAGCAGTTCTTC. This sequence encodes CASSPERDLYKEQFF.

This rearrangement joins TRBV29-1 to TRBJ2-1, with TRBD2 matching over 10 bases. The junction had 12 bases not matched to a gene; V was cut back by 1 base and J by 15 bases. Germline CDR1 SQVTM, CDR2 ANQGSEA. The CDR3 totals 14 residues. Here the CDR3 DNA reads TGCAGCGTTGAAGTTAGCGCTAGCGGGAGAGGGGGGTTCTTC. It codes for CSVEVSASGRGGFF.

The chain employs TRBV7-8 and TRBJ2-7, with D unresolved. Germline assignment: CDR1 SGHVS and CDR2 FQNEAQ. V was cut by 5 bases and J by 4 bases, with 9 bases left in between. The CDR3 sequence is 12 residues long. CDR3 sequence reads: CASSTSEYEQYF. Here the CDR3 DNA reads TGTGCCAGCAGCACCAGCGAATACGAGCAGTACTTC.

V is TRBV6-1 and J is TRBJ2-5; D might be TRBD2 (6 bases). From germline, CDR1 is MNHNS and CDR2 SASEGT. V was shortened by 10 bases and J by 2 bases, with 14 bases between the two germline ends. The CDR3 sequence is 13 residues long. CDR3 residues: CANAGTPQETQYF. In nucleotides, the CDR3 is TGTGCCAACGCCGGGACTCCACAAGAGACCCAGTACTTC.